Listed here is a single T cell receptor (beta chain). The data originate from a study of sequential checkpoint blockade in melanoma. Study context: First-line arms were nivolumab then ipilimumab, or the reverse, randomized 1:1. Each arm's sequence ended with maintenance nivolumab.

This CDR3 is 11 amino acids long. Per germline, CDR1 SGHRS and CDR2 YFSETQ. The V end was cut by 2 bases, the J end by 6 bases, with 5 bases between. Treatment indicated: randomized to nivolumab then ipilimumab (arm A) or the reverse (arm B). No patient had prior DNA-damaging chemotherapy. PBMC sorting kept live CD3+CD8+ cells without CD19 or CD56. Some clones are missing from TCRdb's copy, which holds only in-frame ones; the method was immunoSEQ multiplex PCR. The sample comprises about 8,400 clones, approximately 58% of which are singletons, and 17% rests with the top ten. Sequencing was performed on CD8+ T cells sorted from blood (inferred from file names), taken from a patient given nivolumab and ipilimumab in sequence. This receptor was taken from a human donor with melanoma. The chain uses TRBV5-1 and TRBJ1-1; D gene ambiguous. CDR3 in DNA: TGCGCCAGCAGCTTCGGGGCTGAAGCTTTCTTT. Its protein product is CASSFGAEAFF.